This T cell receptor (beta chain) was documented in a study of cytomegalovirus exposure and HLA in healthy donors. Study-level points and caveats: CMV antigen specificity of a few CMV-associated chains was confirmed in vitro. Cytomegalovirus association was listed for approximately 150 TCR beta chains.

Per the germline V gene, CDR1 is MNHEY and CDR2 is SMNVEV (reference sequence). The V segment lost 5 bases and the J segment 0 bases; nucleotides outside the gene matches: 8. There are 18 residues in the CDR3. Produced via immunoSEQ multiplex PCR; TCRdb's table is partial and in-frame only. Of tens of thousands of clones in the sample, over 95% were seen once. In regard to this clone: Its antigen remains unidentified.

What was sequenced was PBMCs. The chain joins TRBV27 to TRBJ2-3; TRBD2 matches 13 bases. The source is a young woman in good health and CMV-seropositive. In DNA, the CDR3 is TGTGCCAGCAGTATAGGGACTAGCGGGGTCTTAAGCACAGATACGCAGTATTTT. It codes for CASSIGTSGVLSTDTQYF.